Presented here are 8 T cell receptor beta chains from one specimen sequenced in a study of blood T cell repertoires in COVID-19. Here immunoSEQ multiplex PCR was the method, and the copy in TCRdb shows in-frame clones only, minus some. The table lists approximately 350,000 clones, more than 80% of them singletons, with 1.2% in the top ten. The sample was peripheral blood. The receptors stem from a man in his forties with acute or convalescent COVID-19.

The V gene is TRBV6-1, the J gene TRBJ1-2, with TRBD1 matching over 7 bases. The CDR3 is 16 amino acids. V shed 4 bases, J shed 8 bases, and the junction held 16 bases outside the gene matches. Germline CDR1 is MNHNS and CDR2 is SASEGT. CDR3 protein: CASSAPGTALPAGYTF. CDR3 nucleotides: TGTGCCAGCAGTGCTCCCGGGACAGCCCTACCTGCAGGCTACACCTTC.

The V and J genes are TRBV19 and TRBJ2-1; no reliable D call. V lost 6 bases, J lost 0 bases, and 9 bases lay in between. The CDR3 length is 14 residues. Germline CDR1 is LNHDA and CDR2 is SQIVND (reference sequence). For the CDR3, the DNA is TGTGCCAGTAGGCCCCCGAGCTCCTACAATGAGCAGTTCTTC. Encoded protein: CASRPPSSYNEQFF.

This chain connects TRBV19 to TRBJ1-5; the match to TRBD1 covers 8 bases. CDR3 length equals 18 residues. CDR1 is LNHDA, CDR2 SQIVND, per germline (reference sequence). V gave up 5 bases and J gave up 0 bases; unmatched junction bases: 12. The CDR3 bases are TGTGCCAGTAGTCATGTGGGGACAGGCAAATTTAGCAATCAGCCCCAGCATTTT. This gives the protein CASSHVGTGKFSNQPQHF.

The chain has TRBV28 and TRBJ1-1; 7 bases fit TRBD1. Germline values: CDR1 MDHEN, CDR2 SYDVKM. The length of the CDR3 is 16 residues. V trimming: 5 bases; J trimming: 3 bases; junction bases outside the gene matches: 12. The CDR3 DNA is TGTGCCAGCAGTGATCTTGCCGGGCAGGGGGACACTGAAGCTTTCTTT. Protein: CASSDLAGQGDTEAFF.

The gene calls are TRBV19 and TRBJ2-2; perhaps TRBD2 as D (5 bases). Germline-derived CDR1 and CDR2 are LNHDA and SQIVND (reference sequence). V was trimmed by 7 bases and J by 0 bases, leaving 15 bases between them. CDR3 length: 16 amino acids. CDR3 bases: TGTGCCAGTACAAGCGGCCGCGCAGCGAACACCGGGGAGCTGTTTTTT. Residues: CASTSGRAANTGELFF.

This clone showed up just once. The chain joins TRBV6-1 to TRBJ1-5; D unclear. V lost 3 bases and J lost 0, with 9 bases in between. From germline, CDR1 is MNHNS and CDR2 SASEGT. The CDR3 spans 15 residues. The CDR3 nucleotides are TGTGCCAGCAGTGAGAGTAGATATAGCAATCAGCCCCAGCATTTT. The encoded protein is CASSESRYSNQPQHF.

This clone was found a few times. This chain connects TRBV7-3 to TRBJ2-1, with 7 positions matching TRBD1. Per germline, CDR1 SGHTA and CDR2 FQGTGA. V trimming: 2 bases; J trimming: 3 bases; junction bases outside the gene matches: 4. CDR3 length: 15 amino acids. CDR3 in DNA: TGTGCCAGCAGCTTATCACGGACAGGCTACAATGAGCAGTTCTTC. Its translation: CASSLSRTGYNEQFF.

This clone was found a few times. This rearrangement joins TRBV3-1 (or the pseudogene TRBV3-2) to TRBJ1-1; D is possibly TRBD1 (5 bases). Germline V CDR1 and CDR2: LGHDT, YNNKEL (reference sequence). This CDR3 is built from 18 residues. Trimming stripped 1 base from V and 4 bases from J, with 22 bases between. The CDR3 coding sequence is TGTGCCAGCAGCCAAGTTATCGTGACAGCCCTTGGGGTCACTGAAGCTTTCTTT. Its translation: CASSQVIVTALGVTEAFF.